This is a list of T cell receptor beta chains from one sample in a study of T cells in Graves' hyperthyroidism and ophthalmopathy. TCRdb passed the multiplex PCR reads through MiXCR, listing each CDR3 protein once. The data contain just under 750,000 distinct CDR3 sequences, roughly a third of them singletons. Sequenced: blood. Receptors originate from a woman between 40 and 50 years old with Graves' hyperthyroidism. The CDR3 runs from the conserved cysteine through the conserved F or W. Each record gives: clone size, J gene, D gene, V gene, CDR3 protein, CDR3 DNA. A D gene is named only where the DNA matches it firmly. Rows give clone size only sometimes, using once, few, many, or a class for an expanded clone.

clone_size: -
j_call: TRBJ2-7
d_call: TRBD1
v_call: TRBV6-2/TRBV6-3
cdr3_aa: CASAGTGGFKQYF
cdr3_nt: TGTGCCAGCGCTGGGACAGGGGGTTTCAAGCAGTACTTC

clone_size: many
j_call: TRBJ1-6
d_call: -
v_call: TRBV10-3
cdr3_aa: CAIREAQGANSPLHF
cdr3_nt: TGTGCCATCAGAGAAGCACAGGGCGCGAATTCACCCCTCCACTTT

clone_size: few
j_call: TRBJ1-2
d_call: -
v_call: TRBV4-1
cdr3_aa: CASSQVGRSYGYTF
cdr3_nt: TGCGCCAGCAGCCAAGTTGGGAGGAGCTATGGCTACACCTTC

clone_size: many
j_call: TRBJ2-7
d_call: -
v_call: TRBV24-1
cdr3_aa: CATSDADNYEQYF
cdr3_nt: TGTGCCACCAGTGATGCGGACAACTACGAGCAGTACTTC

clone_size: -
j_call: TRBJ1-3
d_call: -
v_call: TRBV6-5
cdr3_aa: CASSNRASGNTIYF
cdr3_nt: TGTGCCAGCAGTAACAGGGCCTCTGGAAACACCATATATTTT

clone_size: few
j_call: TRBJ1-2
d_call: -
v_call: TRBV6-6
cdr3_aa: CASSYPNGYGYTF
cdr3_nt: TGTGCCAGCAGTTACCCCAATGGATACGGCTACACCTTC

clone_size: few
j_call: TRBJ2-7
d_call: -
v_call: TRBV2
cdr3_aa: CASGRPGAYEQYF
cdr3_nt: TGTGCCAGCGGCCGCCCGGGGGCCTACGAGCAGTACTTC

clone_size: many
j_call: TRBJ2-2
d_call: -
v_call: TRBV29-1
cdr3_aa: CSVSRDTNTGELFF
cdr3_nt: TGCAGCGTGTCCCGGGACACGAACACCGGGGAGCTGTTTTTT

clone_size: -
j_call: TRBJ2-7
d_call: TRBD2
v_call: TRBV7-6
cdr3_aa: CASSIGQSGGSYEQYF
cdr3_nt: TGTGCCAGCAGCATAGGACAAAGCGGGGGGTCCTACGAGCAGTACTTC

clone_size: -
j_call: TRBJ2-6
d_call: TRBD2
v_call: TRBV7-9
cdr3_aa: CASSFQNLTSGGPSGANVLTF
cdr3_nt: TGTGCCAGCAGCTTTCAAAATTTGACTAGCGGGGGCCCCTCTGGGGCCAACGTCCTGACTTTC

clone_size: many
j_call: TRBJ1-5
d_call: -
v_call: TRBV29-1
cdr3_aa: CSVGGAGQPQHF
cdr3_nt: TGCAGCGTTGGGGGGGCCGGGCAGCCCCAGCATTTT

clone_size: -
j_call: TRBJ1-1
d_call: -
v_call: TRBV11-2
cdr3_aa: CASSLEEGLSRAFF
cdr3_nt: TGTGCCAGCAGCTTAGAGGAGGGGCTAAGTCGAGCTTTCTTT

clone_size: few
j_call: TRBJ2-3
d_call: TRBD1
v_call: TRBV24-1
cdr3_aa: CATSDSWGQGGTQYF
cdr3_nt: TGTGCCACCAGTGATTCCTGGGGACAGGGGGGTACGCAGTATTTT

clone_size: -
j_call: TRBJ2-7
d_call: -
v_call: TRBV6-2/TRBV6-3
cdr3_aa: CASSYLGSEQYF
cdr3_nt: TGTGCCAGCAGTTACCTCGGAAGCGAGCAGTACTTC

clone_size: -
j_call: TRBJ1-2
d_call: TRBD1
v_call: TRBV12-3/TRBV12-4
cdr3_aa: CASSLDRGTVRNYGYTF
cdr3_nt: TGTGCCAGCAGTTTAGACCGAGGGACAGTTCGAAACTATGGCTACACCTTC

clone_size: once
j_call: TRBJ1-5
d_call: -
v_call: TRBV15
cdr3_aa: CATSSFSGSQPQHF
cdr3_nt: TGTGCCACCAGCAGCTTTTCGGGGTCACAGCCCCAGCATTTT

clone_size: -
j_call: TRBJ2-2
d_call: -
v_call: TRBV10-3
cdr3_aa: CAISERISGANVLTFGAGTGELFF
cdr3_nt: -

clone_size: -
j_call: TRBJ1-5
d_call: -
v_call: TRBV19
cdr3_aa: CASSSPGGKQPQHF
cdr3_nt: TGTGCCAGTAGTTCTCCGGGGGGGAAACAGCCCCAGCATTTT

clone_size: -
j_call: TRBJ1-4
d_call: TRBD1
v_call: TRBV10-3
cdr3_aa: CAPYRDRGVEKLFF
cdr3_nt: TGTGCCCCCTACCGGGACAGGGGTGTCGAAAAACTGTTTTTT

clone_size: many
j_call: TRBJ1-5
d_call: -
v_call: TRBV11-2
cdr3_aa: CASSARGASQPQHF
cdr3_nt: TGTGCCAGCAGTGCCCGGGGGGCCAGTCAGCCCCAGCATTTT

clone_size: many
j_call: TRBJ1-1
d_call: -
v_call: TRBV20-1
cdr3_aa: CSARREVEAFF
cdr3_nt: TGCAGTGCTAGACGGGAAGTTGAAGCTTTCTTT

clone_size: many
j_call: TRBJ1-6
d_call: TRBD1
v_call: TRBV20-1
cdr3_aa: CSATDRVANSPLHF
cdr3_nt: TGCAGTGCCACCGACAGGGTGGCTAATTCACCCCTCCACTTT

clone_size: many
j_call: TRBJ1-6
d_call: -
v_call: TRBV12-3/TRBV12-4
cdr3_aa: CASSPRALNSPLHF
cdr3_nt: TGTGCCAGCAGCCCCCGGGCACTAAATTCACCCCTCCACTTT

clone_size: many
j_call: TRBJ1-1
d_call: -
v_call: TRBV6-6
cdr3_aa: CASREGINTEAFF
cdr3_nt: TGTGCCAGCAGGGAGGGCATCAACACTGAAGCTTTCTTT

clone_size: -
j_call: TRBJ2-2
d_call: -
v_call: TRBV6-2/TRBV6-3
cdr3_aa: CASSYRQAQLFF
cdr3_nt: TGTGCCAGCAGTTACCGACAGGCGCAGCTGTTTTTT

clone_size: -
j_call: TRBJ1-4
d_call: -
v_call: TRBV9
cdr3_aa: CASSVQGADEKLLF
cdr3_nt: TGTGCCAGCAGCGTTCAGGGAGCGGATGAAAAACTGCTTTTT

clone_size: few
j_call: TRBJ2-2
d_call: -
v_call: TRBV5-8
cdr3_aa: CASSSAGDPGELFF
cdr3_nt: TGTGCCAGCAGCTCGGCAGGGGACCCCGGGGAGCTGTTTTTT

clone_size: many
j_call: TRBJ2-7
d_call: -
v_call: TRBV11-2
cdr3_aa: CASSPPWTSAYEQYF
cdr3_nt: TGTGCCAGCAGCCCTCCTTGGACGAGTGCCTACGAGCAGTACTTC

clone_size: many
j_call: TRBJ1-5
d_call: -
v_call: TRBV24-1
cdr3_aa: CATSARAGGNQPQHF
cdr3_nt: TGTGCCACCAGTGCCCGCGCAGGAGGGAATCAGCCCCAGCATTTT

clone_size: -
j_call: TRBJ2-7
d_call: -
v_call: TRBV6-5
cdr3_aa: CASSPMRLSSYEQYF
cdr3_nt: TGTGCCAGCAGTCCAATGAGGTTAAGCTCCTACGAGCAGTACTTC

clone_size: -
j_call: TRBJ1-4
d_call: -
v_call: TRBV7-9
cdr3_aa: CASSLKGEPGEKLFF
cdr3_nt: TGTGCCAGCAGCTTAAAGGGAGAGCCGGGTGAAAAACTGTTTTTT

clone_size: -
j_call: TRBJ1-2
d_call: -
v_call: TRBV15
cdr3_aa: CATTPGYYGYTF
cdr3_nt: TGTGCCACTACCCCCGGGTACTATGGCTACACCTTC

clone_size: -
j_call: TRBJ1-2
d_call: -
v_call: TRBV25-1
cdr3_aa: CASSDRGDYGYTF
cdr3_nt: TGTGCCAGCAGTGACCGGGGCGACTATGGCTACACCTTC

clone_size: few
j_call: TRBJ2-5
d_call: TRBD2
v_call: TRBV6-5
cdr3_aa: CASKPRTSDGETQYF
cdr3_nt: TGTGCCAGCAAACCCCGGACTAGCGATGGCGAGACCCAGTACTTC

clone_size: -
j_call: TRBJ2-5
d_call: -
v_call: TRBV11-2
cdr3_aa: CASSLGSLGFSETQYF
cdr3_nt: TGTGCCAGCAGCTTGGGATCACTAGGCTTCTCGGAGACCCAGTACTTC

clone_size: -
j_call: TRBJ2-2
d_call: -
v_call: TRBV12-3/TRBV12-4
cdr3_aa: CASRGRGYAGELFF
cdr3_nt: TGTGCCAGCAGGGGTCGGGGCTACGCCGGGGAGCTGTTTTTT

clone_size: -
j_call: TRBJ2-7
d_call: -
v_call: TRBV20-1
cdr3_aa: CSAIRTGQYF
cdr3_nt: TGCAGTGCTATAAGAACCGGGCAGTACTTC

clone_size: many
j_call: TRBJ1-3
d_call: -
v_call: TRBV12-3/TRBV12-4
cdr3_aa: CASSRGNTIYF
cdr3_nt: TGTGCCAGCAGTCGAGGAAACACCATATATTTT

clone_size: -
j_call: TRBJ2-2
d_call: -
v_call: TRBV5-1
cdr3_aa: CASSQERGNTGELFF
cdr3_nt: TGCGCCAGCAGCCAAGAACGAGGGAACACCGGGGAGCTGTTTTTT

clone_size: -
j_call: TRBJ1-3
d_call: TRBD1
v_call: TRBV25-1
cdr3_aa: CASKTGSSGNTIYF
cdr3_nt: TGTGCCAGCAAGACAGGGAGCTCTGGAAACACCATATATTTT

clone_size: -
j_call: TRBJ2-7
d_call: TRBD2
v_call: TRBV10-3
cdr3_aa: CAIRPEGTSNEQYF
cdr3_nt: TGTGCCATCAGGCCGGAGGGGACTAGCAACGAGCAGTACTTC

clone_size: -
j_call: TRBJ2-5
d_call: -
v_call: TRBV20-1
cdr3_aa: CSASPNAGKETQYF
cdr3_nt: TGCAGTGCTAGCCCTAATGCTGGGAAAGAGACCCAGTACTTC

clone_size: few
j_call: TRBJ2-7
d_call: TRBD2
v_call: TRBV12-3/TRBV12-4
cdr3_aa: CASSLGGLAVEQYF
cdr3_nt: TGTGCCAGCAGCCTGGGGGGACTAGCGGTTGAGCAGTACTTC

clone_size: few
j_call: TRBJ1-2
d_call: TRBD1
v_call: TRBV7-9
cdr3_aa: CASSPRGQGFSYGYTF
cdr3_nt: TGTGCCAGCAGCCCTAGGGGACAGGGATTCTCCTATGGCTACACCTTC

clone_size: many
j_call: TRBJ2-5
d_call: -
v_call: TRBV20-1
cdr3_aa: CSARASKGQETQYF
cdr3_nt: TGCAGTGCTAGAGCTAGTAAGGGCCAAGAGACCCAGTACTTC

clone_size: many
j_call: TRBJ1-4
d_call: TRBD1
v_call: TRBV19
cdr3_aa: CASSTDRGRKKLFF
cdr3_nt: TGTGCCAGTAGCACGGACAGGGGGCGTAAAAAACTGTTTTTT

clone_size: -
j_call: TRBJ1-6
d_call: -
v_call: TRBV10-3
cdr3_aa: CASSYRGANSPLHF
cdr3_nt: TGTGCCAGCAGTTACCGAGGGGCTAATTCACCCCTCCACTTT

clone_size: many
j_call: TRBJ1-2
d_call: -
v_call: TRBV2
cdr3_aa: CASRPLNRAHGYTF
cdr3_nt: TGTGCCAGCAGGCCCCTCAACAGGGCTCATGGCTACACCTTC

clone_size: -
j_call: TRBJ2-7
d_call: -
v_call: TRBV24-1
cdr3_aa: CATTRGSSYEQYF
cdr3_nt: TGTGCCACCACACGGGGCAGCTCCTACGAGCAGTACTTC

clone_size: -
j_call: TRBJ2-7
d_call: TRBD1
v_call: TRBV7-2
cdr3_aa: CASSLGQGDQPQQYF
cdr3_nt: TGTGCCAGCAGCTTAGGACAGGGGGATCAGCCCCAGCAGTACTTC

clone_size: few
j_call: TRBJ2-7
d_call: TRBD2
v_call: TRBV4-2
cdr3_aa: CASSQDKPGGPRDEQYF
cdr3_nt: TGTGCCAGCAGCCAAGACAAGCCGGGAGGGCCTAGGGACGAGCAGTACTTC

clone_size: few
j_call: TRBJ1-1
d_call: -
v_call: TRBV13
cdr3_aa: CASSFNSVNTEAFF
cdr3_nt: TGTGCCAGCAGTTTTAATAGTGTGAACACTGAAGCTTTCTTT

clone_size: few
j_call: TRBJ2-6
d_call: -
v_call: TRBV7-9
cdr3_aa: CASSSGKLSGANVLTF
cdr3_nt: TGTGCCAGCAGTTCCGGGAAACTCTCTGGGGCCAACGTCCTGACTTTC

clone_size: -
j_call: TRBJ2-5
d_call: -
v_call: TRBV5-1
cdr3_aa: CASSLEWGTEETQYF
cdr3_nt: TGCGCCAGCAGCTTGGAATGGGGGACTGAAGAGACCCAGTACTTC

clone_size: -
j_call: TRBJ2-7
d_call: -
v_call: TRBV10-3
cdr3_aa: CAISESRNYEQYF
cdr3_nt: TGTGCCATCAGTGAGTCGAGGAACTACGAGCAGTACTTC

clone_size: once
j_call: TRBJ1-2
d_call: TRBD1
v_call: TRBV29-1
cdr3_aa: CSVGATGAGGYTF
cdr3_nt: TGCAGCGTTGGGGCCACAGGGGCGGGTGGCTACACCTTC

clone_size: many
j_call: TRBJ2-2
d_call: TRBD1
v_call: TRBV19
cdr3_aa: CASSSGTGRFLTGELFF
cdr3_nt: TGTGCCAGTAGTTCCGGGACAGGACGATTCCTCACCGGGGAGCTGTTTTTT

clone_size: -
j_call: TRBJ2-2
d_call: -
v_call: TRBV4-3
cdr3_aa: CASSHQHRTDTGELFF
cdr3_nt: TGCGCCAGCAGCCATCAGCACCGGACAGACACCGGGGAGCTGTTTTTT

clone_size: -
j_call: TRBJ2-7
d_call: -
v_call: TRBV7-9
cdr3_aa: CASSPRDHSSQYF
cdr3_nt: TGTGCCAGCAGCCCCCGGGACCATTCATCGCAGTACTTC

clone_size: -
j_call: TRBJ2-5
d_call: TRBD1
v_call: TRBV11-2
cdr3_aa: CASSLSQGSLETQYF
cdr3_nt: TGTGCCAGCAGCCTATCACAGGGGAGTTTAGAGACCCAGTACTTC